Below, 21 T cell receptor beta chains from the same sample are listed, as sequenced in a study of graft-versus-host responses after intestinal transplantation. Method: immunoSEQ multiplex PCR; TCRdb's copy keeps in-frame clones and lacks some. The data show some 40,000 clones, 75% to 95% seen once. Sequenced here: PBMCs, sampled around 43 weeks after intestinal transplant. The receptors were gathered from a human patient who received an intestinal transplant, so some T cells may come from the graft donor.

The gene calls are TRBV11-3 and TRBJ2-3; 7 nucleotides agree with TRBD2. Per germline, CDR1 SGHNT and CDR2 YENEEA. The length of the CDR3 is 15 residues. V shed 4 bases and J 2 bases; nucleotides not matched to a gene: 6. This chain's CDR3 is CASSSRGLPTDTQYF. CDR3 DNA sequence: TGTGCCAGCAGCTCTCGGGGACTACCCACAGATACGCAGTATTTT. Combining the CDR3 with reference TRBV11-3 and TRBJ2-3 gives the whole variable domain EAGVVQSPRYKIIEKKQPVAFWCNPISGHNTLYWYLQNLGQGPELLIRYENEEAVDDSQLPKDRFSAERLKGVDSTLKIQPAELGDSAVYLCASSSRGLPTDTQYFGPGTRLTVL.

This sequence joins TRBV7-2 and TRBJ1-2, with 11 bases matching TRBD1. The germline V gene encodes CDR1 SGHTA and CDR2 FQGNSA. The CDR3 is 14 residues long. V gave up 3 bases and J gave up 4 bases; unmatched junction bases: 1. The CDR3 DNA reads TGTGCCAGCAGCTTGGGACAGGGGGGCTATGGCTACACCTTC. Its protein is CASSLGQGGYGYTF. Full variable domain (remainder filled in from reference TRBV7-2 and TRBJ1-2): GAGVSQSPSNKVTEKGKDVELRCDPISGHTALYWYRQSLGQGLEFLIYFQGNSAPDKSGLPSDRFSAERTGGSVSTLTIQRTQQEDSAVYLCASSLGQGGYGYTFGSGTRLTVV.

The rearrangement joins TRBV28 to TRBJ1-6, with D possibly matching TRBD1 (6 bases). V lost 2 bases and J 6 bases, leaving 17 bases between the germline ends. Germline V CDR1 and CDR2: MDHEN, SYDVKM. This CDR3 comprises 17 residues. CDR3 nucleotides: TGTGCCAGCAGTTTACCTCCGGGGGGACAACTTAATTCACCCCTCCACTTT. This codes for CASSLPPGGQLNSPLHF.

The J gene is TRBJ1-2, the V gene TRBV10-3, with D unresolved. This CDR3 contains 15 residues. Between the trimmed V and J ends, which lost 0 bases and 0 bases, there was a span of 8 bases. Looked up from germline, CDR1 is ENHRY and CDR2 is SYGVKD. CDR3 DNA sequence: TGTGCCATCAGTGAGTCGGGGAATTCTAACTATGGCTACACCTTC. Amino acid sequence: CAISESGNSNYGYTF.

The chain joins TRBV6-5 to TRBJ2-7; no clear D. Germline CDR1 and CDR2: MNHEY and SVGAGI. V was pared by 6 bases and J by 2 bases, with 17 bases between. The CDR3 has 15 residues. Here the CDR3 reads CASSPNLDPTYEQYF. Written as DNA, the CDR3 is TGTGCCAGCAGCCCCAATCTCGACCCTACCTACGAGCAGTACTTC.

V gene TRBV6-1 combines with J gene TRBJ1-2, with TRBD1 matching over 7 bases. With V trimmed by 1 base and J by 5 bases, 7 bases remained unmatched. Germline-derived CDR1 and CDR2 are MNHNS and SASEGT. The CDR3 sequence is 15 residues long. The chain's CDR3 is CASSEDVRGLYGYTF. The CDR3 nucleotides are TGTGCCAGCAGTGAAGACGTTAGGGGGCTGTATGGCTACACCTTC.

This sequence joins TRBV4-2 and TRBJ2-2, with 10 nucleotides matching TRBD2. This CDR3 is 17 amino acids long. Germline-derived CDR1 and CDR2 are LGHNA and YNFKEQ. V lost 0 bases and J lost 1; bases outside the gene matches: 2. The CDR3 sequence is CASSQELAGVNTGELFF. The CDR3 DNA follows: TGTGCCAGCAGCCAAGAGCTAGCGGGAGTGAACACCGGGGAGCTGTTTTTT.

V and J are TRBV12-5 and TRBJ1-5; D unresolved. Trimming took off 0 bases at V and 1 base at J, with 13 bases between the two ends. The CDR3 runs to 17 residues. Germline CDR1 is LGHNT and CDR2 is FRNRAP. In nucleotides, the CDR3 is TGTGCTAGTGGTTTGGTCGTGCCTCGGGCAAGCAATCAGCCCCAGCATTTT. Encoded protein: CASGLVVPRASNQPQHF.

J is TRBJ1-2 and V is TRBV5-1, with unresolved D. CDR3 length: 13 residues. V lost 0 bases to trimming and J lost 2 bases, with 5 bases between them. Looked up from germline, CDR1 is SGHRS and CDR2 is YFSETQ. The CDR3 DNA is TGCGCCAGCAGCTTGGCGACAAACTATGGCTACACCTTC. Protein product: CASSLATNYGYTF.

The V call is TRBV6-4, the J call TRBJ2-5, with 7 nucleotides matching TRBD1. CDR1 and CDR2 (germline): MRHNA, SNTAGT. The V segment lost 0 bases and the J segment 5 bases; nucleotides outside the gene matches: 6. CDR3 size: 15 residues. In nucleotides, the CDR3 is TGTGCCAGCAGTGACTCGTCAGGGGGACGGGAGACCCAGTACTTC. Its protein product is CASSDSSGGRETQYF.

V usage is TRBV10-3 and J usage is TRBJ2-2, with 8 positions matching TRBD2. Germline V CDR1 and CDR2: ENHRY, SYGVKD. The CDR3 length is 17 residues. V gave up 2 bases and J gave up 5 bases; unmatched junction bases: 10. CDR3 residues: CAISERPGGAHTGELFF. The CDR3 bases are TGTGCCATCAGTGAGCGCCCGGGGGGGGCGCATACCGGGGAGCTGTTTTTT.

CDR3 sequence (DNA): TGTGCCAGCAGTGTTTTCGGGGAAAGTGATGCCTACACCTTC. This codes for CASSVFGESDAYTF. The V and J genes are TRBV6-1 and TRBJ1-2; D not resolved. V was pared by 4 bases and J by 10 bases, with 19 bases between. The CDR3 runs 14 residues. Germline loops: CDR1 MNHNS, CDR2 SASEGT.

Turning to this clone: Other DNA sequences in the sample encode the same CDR3. The chain has TRBV28 and TRBJ2-7, with D unclear. Between the trimmed V and J ends, which lost 6 bases and 4 bases, there was a span of 4 bases. Germline V CDR1 and CDR2: MDHEN, SYDVKM. The CDR3 is 10 amino acids. Here the CDR3 reads CASSKYEQYF. The CDR3 DNA follows: TGTGCCAGCAGCAAATACGAGCAGTACTTC.

J is TRBJ2-3 and V is TRBV18, with D possibly TRBD1 on 5 matching bases. Germline CDR1 is KGHSH and CDR2 is LQKENI. The CDR3 contains 16 residues. V dropped 0 bases and J dropped 6 bases, with 16 bases sitting between them. The CDR3 reads CASSPPVGRRYDTQYF. As DNA, the CDR3 is TGTGCCAGCTCACCACCGGTGGGGCGACGTTACGATACGCAGTATTTT.

V usage is TRBV2 and J usage is TRBJ2-2, with D uncertain. From germline, CDR1 is SNHLY and CDR2 FYNNEI. The V and J ends lost 3 bases and 1 base respectively, with 12 bases between them. The CDR3 is made up of 16 amino acids. CDR3: CASSDIETRNTGELFF. For the CDR3, the DNA is TGTGCCAGCAGTGATATCGAGACAAGGAACACCGGGGAGCTGTTTTTT.

The chain combines TRBV5-1 with TRBJ1-3; 11 positions match TRBD1. The CDR3 consists of 15 residues. V was clipped by 5 bases and J by 4 bases; unmatched bases: 5. Germline V gene sequence: CDR1 SGHRS, CDR2 YFSETQ. The CDR3 DNA reads TGCGCCAGCAGAACGGACAGGGGGCCAGGAAACACCATATATTTT. The encoded protein is CASRTDRGPGNTIYF. Using reference TRBV5-1 and TRBJ1-3 for the parts outside the CDR3, the full variable domain is KAGVTQTPRYLIKTRGQQVTLSCSPISGHRSVSWYQQTPGQGLQFLFEYFSETQRNKGNFPGRFSGRQFSNSRSEMNVSTLELGDSALYLCASRTDRGPGNTIYFGEGSWLTVV.

CDR3 nucleotide sequence: TGTGCCAGCTCAAGGGGGCGAGCCTACGAGCAGTACTTC. Residues: CASSRGRAYEQYF. The V call is TRBV18, the J call TRBJ2-7; 7 positions agree with TRBD1. The germline V gene has CDR1 KGHSH and CDR2 LQKENI. Trimming removed 5 bases from V and 2 bases from J; junction bases left unmatched: 3. The CDR3 loop spans 13 amino acids.

The chain carries TRBV28 and TRBJ2-7; TRBD1 matches at 12 bases. This CDR3 spans 17 amino acids. V gave up 6 bases and J gave up 7 bases; unmatched junction bases: 16. Germline lookup yields CDR1 MDHEN and CDR2 SYDVKM. CDR3 loop: CASRLPLGTGGRREQYF. As DNA, the CDR3 is TGTGCCAGCAGACTCCCTCTCGGGACAGGGGGCCGTCGTGAGCAGTACTTC.

The chain is built from TRBV5-4 and TRBJ2-2; 13 bases map to TRBD2. CDR1 and CDR2 (germline): SGHNT, YYREEE (reference sequence). The V segment lost 5 bases and the J segment 5 bases; nucleotides outside the gene matches: 9. The CDR3 covers 17 residues. CDR3 DNA: TGTGCCAGCAGTCGTGGACTAGCGGGAGTGGAAACCGGGGAGCTGTTTTTT. It is translated as CASSRGLAGVETGELFF. Variable domain in full (rest from reference TRBV5-4 and TRBJ2-2): ETGVTQSPTHLIKTRGQQVTLRCSSQSGHNTVSWYQQALGQGPQFIFQYYREEENGRGNFPPRFSGLQFPNYSSELNVNALELDDSALYLCASSRGLAGVETGELFFGEGSRLTVL.

V and J are TRBV10-2 and TRBJ2-1, with 13 bases that match TRBD2. The length of the CDR3 is 15 residues. Germline CDR1 WSHSY, CDR2 SAAADI. V lost 5 bases, J lost 8 bases, and 6 bases stayed unmatched. The CDR3 loop is CASSRTSGGLDEQFF. DNA for the CDR3: TGCGCCAGCAGTAGGACTAGCGGGGGTTTGGATGAGCAGTTCTTC.

The chain recombines TRBV4-1 with TRBJ2-3; D call uncertain. The CDR3 extends over 16 amino acids. Germline V gene lookup returns CDR1 MGHRA and CDR2 YSYEKL. The V end was cut by 0 bases, the J end by 5 bases, with 15 bases between. The CDR3 DNA follows: TGCGCCAGCAGCCAAGAATGGGCTCTAGGCGTAGATACGCAGTATTTT. Translating gives CASSQEWALGVDTQYF.